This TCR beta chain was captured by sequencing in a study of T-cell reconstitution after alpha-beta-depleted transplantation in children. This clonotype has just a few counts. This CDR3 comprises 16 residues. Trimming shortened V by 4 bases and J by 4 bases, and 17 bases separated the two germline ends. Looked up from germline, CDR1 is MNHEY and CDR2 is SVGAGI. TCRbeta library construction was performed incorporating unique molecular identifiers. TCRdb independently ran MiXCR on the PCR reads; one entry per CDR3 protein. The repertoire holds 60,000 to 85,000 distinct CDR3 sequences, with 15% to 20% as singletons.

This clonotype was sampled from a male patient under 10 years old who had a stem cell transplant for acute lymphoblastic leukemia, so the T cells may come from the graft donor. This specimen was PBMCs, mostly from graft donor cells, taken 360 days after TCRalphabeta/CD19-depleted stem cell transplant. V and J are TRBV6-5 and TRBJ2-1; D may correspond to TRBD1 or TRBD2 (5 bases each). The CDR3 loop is CASSSRGVLWYNEQFF. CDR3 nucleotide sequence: TGTGCCAGCAGTTCCCGAGGGGTCCTGTGGTACAATGAGCAGTTCTTC.